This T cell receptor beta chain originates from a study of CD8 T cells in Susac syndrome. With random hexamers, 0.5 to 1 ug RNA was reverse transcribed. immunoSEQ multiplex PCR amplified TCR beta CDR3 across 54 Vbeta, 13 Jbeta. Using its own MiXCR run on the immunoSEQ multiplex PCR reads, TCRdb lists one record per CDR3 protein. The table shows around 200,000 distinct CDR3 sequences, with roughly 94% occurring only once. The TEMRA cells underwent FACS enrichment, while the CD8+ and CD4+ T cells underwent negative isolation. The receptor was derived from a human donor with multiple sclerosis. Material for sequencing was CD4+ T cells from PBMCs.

The CDR3 here is CASSRWSGGHTYNEQFF. The DNA for the CDR3 is TGTGCCAGCAGCCGGTGGTCGGGGGGGCATACCTACAATGAGCAGTTCTTC. The rearrangement uses TRBV3-1 and TRBJ2-1, with 8 nucleotides matching TRBD2. J was trimmed by 2 bases and V by 4 bases; bases with no gene match: 10. CDR3 length: 17 amino acids. Germline V gene sequence: CDR1 LGHDT, CDR2 YNNKEL (reference sequence).